This T cell receptor (beta chain) stems from a study of T cell responses to AZD1222 COVID-19 vaccine. Repertoires were generated with immunoSEQ multiplex PCR, while TCRdb's copy carries only in-frame clones and drops some. The table records nearly 100,000 clones, approximately 90% of them present only once. The CDR3 length is 14 residues. Turning to this clone: Antigen specificity is unknown.

Points from the study as a whole: No day 14 peak samples; only post-peak repertoires were characterized. Spike-specific TCR breadth and depth grew following two AZD1222 doses.

The material was peripheral blood, obtained on day 0 of AZD1222 vaccination. This sequence was found in an adult in good health. This chain links TRBV21-1 with TRBJ2-1. TRBV21-1 is flagged as a pseudogene. The chain's CDR3 is CASTSDLVLFEQFF. In DNA, the CDR3 is TGTGCCAGCACCTCGGACCTAGTCCTATTTGAGCAGTTCTTC.